This TCR beta chain was documented in a study of regulatory T cells in long-lasting Graves disease. Overall study context: By definition, persistent Graves' disease involved antithyroid drugs for over 5 years alongside positive TSH receptor antibodies.

Study-wide points: New patients shared around 980 public clonotypes, and persistent patients shared more, with 2,500 to 3,000. With persistent disease, TRBV28, TRBJ1-2 and TRBJ2-5 were the favored segments.

In building TCR beta libraries, iRepertoire HTBI primers were used together with Arm-PCR of CDR3 regions. TCRdb reprocessed the multiplex PCR reads via MiXCR and lists one record per CDR3 protein. Of about 470,000 distinct CDR3 sequences in the sample, more than 20% were seen once. This clonotype was counted many times. No antigen is known for it. The CDR3 contains 13 residues. The germline V gene encodes CDR1 LGHNA and CDR2 YSLEER. With 1 base removed from V and 2 bases from J, the gap between germline ends came to 5 bases. The time point here: persistent/refractory GD, antithyroid drugs over 5 years with positive TRAb. From PBMCs, RNA was extracted and then used to make the TCR library. Patients were enrolled at an endocrinology department in Xi'an, China.

This chain links TRBV4-3 with TRBJ2-5; D is undetermined. This sequence originates from a female donor with Graves disease. The input for sequencing was peripheral blood mononuclear cells (PBMCs), taken when the disease was refractory, from a patient treated with antithyroid drugs. CDR3 DNA: TGCGCCAGCAGCCAAGGAACACAAGAGACCCAGTACTTC. Translated, it gives CASSQGTQETQYF.